These 10 T cell receptor beta chains share one sample of origin, sequenced in a study of blood T cell repertoires in COVID-19. Profiled with immunoSEQ multiplex PCR; TCRdb holds only in-frame clones, not every one. The data hold about 350,000 clones, with 80% to 90% observed a single time. The sequenced material came from peripheral blood. The origin of the receptors is an older woman with COVID-19, enrolled during active disease.

The gene calls are TRBV6-1 and TRBJ2-5; 11 bases are shared with TRBD2. CDR3 length: 16 amino acids. CDR1 is MNHNS and CDR2 is SASEGT in the germline V gene. With V trimmed by 2 bases and J by 2 bases, 4 bases remained unmatched. The chain's CDR3 is CASSERASGGQETQYF. In nucleotides, the CDR3 is TGTGCCAGCAGTGAAAGGGCTAGCGGGGGGCAAGAGACCCAGTACTTC.

The CDR3 sequence: CASSLGGEGTEAFF. In DNA form, the CDR3 reads TGTGCCAGCAGCCTCGGAGGGGAGGGCACTGAAGCTTTCTTT. V is TRBV6-6 and J is TRBJ1-1, with D maybe TRBD1 (5 bases). This CDR3 is 14 amino acids long. The V and J ends lost 6 bases and 4 bases respectively, with 15 bases between them. The germline CDR1 and CDR2 sequences are MNHNY and SVGAGI (reference sequence).

The chain carries TRBV27 and TRBJ2-1; D perhaps matches TRBD1 (5 bases). CDR3 length: 18 residues. V lost 2 bases and J lost 0, with 17 bases in between. Germline V gene data show CDR1 as MNHEY and CDR2 as SMNVEV (reference sequence). The chain's CDR3 is CASSLGPTAAISYNEQFF. As DNA, the CDR3 is TGTGCCAGCAGTTTAGGACCGACAGCTGCCATCTCCTACAATGAGCAGTTCTTC.

The CDR3: CASSPRTGPEKLFF. Written as DNA, the CDR3 is TGTGCCAGCAGCCCAAGGACAGGACCTGAAAAACTGTTTTTT. The gene calls are TRBV14 and TRBJ1-4; TRBD1 aligns across 7 bases. Trimming took 4 bases from V and 7 from J; bases not matched to a gene: 6. The CDR3 is made up of 14 amino acids. CDR1 and CDR2 from the germline V gene are SGHDN and FVKESK.

This clone was picked up a small number of times. The gene calls are TRBV10-3 and TRBJ1-1, with D possibly being TRBD1 (6 bases). The V end was cut by 8 bases, the J end by 0 bases, with 16 bases between. Germline V lookup: CDR1 ENHRY, CDR2 SYGVKD. The CDR3 runs 15 residues. CDR3 bases: TGTGCCATCGGTAATCCCACAGGGCTGAACACTGAAGCTTTCTTT. Translating it yields CAIGNPTGLNTEAFF.

The rearrangement joins TRBV11-3 to TRBJ1-2; D is possibly TRBD1 (5 bases). This CDR3 has 13 amino acids. V was clipped by 5 bases and J by 13 bases, with 20 bases between them. Germline V gene data show CDR1 as SGHNT and CDR2 as YENEEA. The DNA for the CDR3 is TGTGCCAGCAGCGACGCAAGGGGCAGGGTTAGCACCTTC. Translation: CASSDARGRVSTF.

The chain employs TRBV6-5 and TRBJ1-5; 7 nucleotides match TRBD1. With V trimmed by 5 bases and J by 0 bases, 4 bases remained unmatched. The length of the CDR3 is 15 residues. The germline V gene encodes CDR1 MNHEY and CDR2 SVGAGI. CDR3 sequence reads: CASSKQGYSNQPQHF. The CDR3 DNA sequence: TGTGCCAGCAGTAAACAGGGGTATAGCAATCAGCCCCAGCATTTT.

Remarks on this clone: One end of the junction does not line up with germline, which may come from a read error. The V and J genes are TRBV4-1 and TRBJ1-2; a possible D gene is TRBD1 (6 bases). The CDR3 runs 15 residues. The germline V gene encodes CDR1 MGHRA and CDR2 YSYEKL. The CDR3 region is CASSQRDTRRYAYTF. The CDR3 DNA reads as TGCGCCAGCAGCCAACGGGACACTCGTAGGTATGCCTACACCTTC.

This clone occurred a few times. The chain is built from TRBV7-2 and TRBJ2-3; possibly TRBD2 for D (5 bases). Germline V lookup: CDR1 SGHTA, CDR2 FQGNSA. The ends were cut back, 4 bases at V and 6 bases at J, with 11 bases in the middle. The CDR3 runs 13 residues. The CDR3 region has the DNA TGTGCCAGCAGCTCGGACTTTCGGGATACGCAGTATTTT. Encoded protein: CASSSDFRDTQYF.

The genes are TRBV19 and TRBJ2-7, with 10 bases that match TRBD1. This CDR3 comprises 14 residues. CDR1 and CDR2 (germline): LNHDA, SQIVND (reference sequence). The trim removed 10 bases at V and 7 bases at J, leaving 13 bases unmatched. The CDR3 DNA reads as TGTGCCACGAAACTGGGGGACAGGGGCGGAGAGCAGTACTTC. It specifies CATKLGDRGGEQYF.